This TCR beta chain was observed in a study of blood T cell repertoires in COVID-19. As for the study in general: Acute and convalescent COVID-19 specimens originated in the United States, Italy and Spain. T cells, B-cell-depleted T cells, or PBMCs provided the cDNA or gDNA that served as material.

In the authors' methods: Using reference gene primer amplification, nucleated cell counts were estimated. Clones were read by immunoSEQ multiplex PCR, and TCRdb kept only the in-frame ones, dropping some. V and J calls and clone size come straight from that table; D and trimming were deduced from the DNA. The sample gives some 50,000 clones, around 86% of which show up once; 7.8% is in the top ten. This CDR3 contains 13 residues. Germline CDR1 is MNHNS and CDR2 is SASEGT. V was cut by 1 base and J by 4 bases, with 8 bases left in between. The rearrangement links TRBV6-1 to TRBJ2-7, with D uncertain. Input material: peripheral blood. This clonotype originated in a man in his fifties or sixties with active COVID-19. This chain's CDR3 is CASSEVGDYEQYF. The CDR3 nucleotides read TGTGCCAGCAGTGAAGTAGGAGATTACGAGCAGTACTTC.